The rows below give T cell receptor beta chains drawn from one sample of a study. TCRdb re-analysed the 5' RACE reads in MiXCR, keeping a single row per CDR3 protein. The sample holds some 64,000 distinct CDR3 sequences; about 20% are singletons and the top ten take approximately 3.1%. Input material: memory CD4+ T cells sorted from a lymph node. These TCRs come from a female donor with breast cancer. Each CDR3 is given with its conserved first and last residue. A D gene is named only where the DNA matches it firmly. Expanded clones are given a class, and other clones once, few, many or no size at all.

TGTGCCAGCAGCCCAGAGACGGCCGCCGAGCAGTACTTC | CASSPETAAEQYF | TRBJ2-7 | . | . | 13 | TRBV7-2
TGCAGTGCTAGAGATCGGGCAGGGAGCACTTACGAGCAGTACTTC | CSARDRAGSTYEQYF | TRBJ2-7 | . | . | 15 | TRBV20-1
TGTGCCAGCAGCGTAGCGCACCGTGCGAACACCGGGGAGCTGTTTTTT | CASSVAHRANTGELFF | TRBJ2-2 | . | . | 16 | TRBV9
TGTGCCAGCAGGCGACAGGGCGGTGGGGCCAACGTCCTGACTTTC | CASRRQGGGANVLTF | TRBJ2-6 | TRBD1 | . | 15 | TRBV28
TGTGCCAGCAGCTTGGGGGCAAGAGAGACCCAGTACTTC | CASSLGARETQYF | TRBJ2-5 | . | . | 13 | TRBV7-8
TGCGCCAGCAGCTTGGGCCGGACAGGGGCCGGGGAGCTGTTTTTT | CASSLGRTGAGELFF | TRBJ2-2 | TRBD1 | . | 15 | TRBV5-1
TGTGCCAGCAGTGAAGTGACGTTCTATGGCTACACCTTC | CASSEVTFYGYTF | TRBJ1-2 | . | many | 13 | TRBV2
TGCAGCGTTTATGGCAGCACAGATACGCAGTATTTT | CSVYGSTDTQYF | TRBJ2-3 | . | few | 12 | TRBV29-1
TGCGCCAGCAGCTTGGCCCCCACGGGACAGGGAACCTACAATGAGCAGTTCTTC | CASSLAPTGQGTYNEQFF | TRBJ2-1 | TRBD1 | . | 18 | TRBV5-1
TGCGCCAGCAGCCAGACCGGGACAGTTGGCTACACCTTC | CASSQTGTVGYTF | TRBJ1-2 | TRBD1 | few | 13 | TRBV4-1
TGTGCCAGCAGCTATACCGGGACTAGCGAAACCGGGGAGCTGTTTTTT | CASSYTGTSETGELFF | TRBJ2-2 | TRBD2 | . | 16 | TRBV7-2
TGCAGCGTTGATTTGGGACAGGGCTATGGCTACACCTTC | CSVDLGQGYGYTF | TRBJ1-2 | TRBD1 | many | 13 | TRBV29-1
TGCGCCAGCAGCCATATGGTACAGGGACCCTACGAGCAGTACTTC | CASSHMVQGPYEQYF | TRBJ2-7 | . | . | 15 | TRBV4-1
TGCGCCAGCAGCCAAGTTCGGGGGGCGAGAACTGAAGCTTTCTTT | CASSQVRGARTEAFF | TRBJ1-1 | . | . | 15 | TRBV4-1
TGTGCCAGCAGCCGACCAGAAACCTACGAGCAGTACTTC | CASSRPETYEQYF | TRBJ2-7 | . | . | 13 | TRBV11-3
TGCAGCGCAGGGTCCATGAACACTGAAGCTTTCTTT | CSAGSMNTEAFF | TRBJ1-1 | . | few | 12 | TRBV29-1
TGTGCCAGCAGCCTTCGTCCAGCGGATACGCAGTATTTT | CASSLRPADTQYF | TRBJ2-3 | . | . | 13 | TRBV4-2
TGTGCCACCAGTCTAGCGGGGGGGCAGGATACGCAGTATTTT | CATSLAGGQDTQYF | TRBJ2-3 | TRBD2 | . | 14 | TRBV24-1
TGTGCCAGTAGTCCCGATCAAGGGGGCTTGTCGCCTGAAGCTTTCTTT | CASSPDQGGLSPEAFF | TRBJ1-1 | TRBD1 | . | 16 | TRBV19
TGTGCCAGCAGTTATGAGGATTTCGATGAGCAGTTCTTC | CASSYEDFDEQFF | TRBJ2-1 | . | few | 13 | TRBV6-1
TGCGCCAGCAGCTTGGCAGGGGATGAGTATGGCTACACCTTC | CASSLAGDEYGYTF | TRBJ1-2 | . | . | 14 | TRBV5-1
TGTGCCAGCAGTTACTCGGGGCCCAAAAACATTCAGTACTTC | CASSYSGPKNIQYF | TRBJ2-4 | . | few | 14 | TRBV6-5
TGCGCCAGCAGGACCGGGGACATCCTGGGGAGTAATTCACCCCTCCACTTT | CASRTGDILGSNSPLHF | TRBJ1-6 | . | few | 17 | TRBV5-1
TGTGCCACCAGCAGCCCCCTCAGTCAGGGTCGGGAAAAACTGTTTTTT | CATSSPLSQGREKLFF | TRBJ1-4 | . | few | 16 | TRBV15
TGTGCCAGCAGTCCACTCAGAACAGGGATCAACACAGATACGCAGTATTTT | CASSPLRTGINTDTQYF | TRBJ2-3 | . | few | 17 | TRBV12-3/TRBV12-4
TGTGCCAGCAGCCGAATGGGGGGGCAGAACACTGAAGCTTTCTTT | CASSRMGGQNTEAFF | TRBJ1-1 | . | few | 15 | TRBV3-1
TGTGCCACCAGTGGAGGCAGCACAGATACGCAGTATTTT | CATSGGSTDTQYF | TRBJ2-3 | . | few | 13 | TRBV24-1
TGCAGTGCTAGTCGGCGGGACTCCTACGAGCAGTACTTC | CSASRRDSYEQYF | TRBJ2-7 | . | many | 13 | TRBV20-1
TGCAGCTCCCAAGAGGGGTGGGATGAGCAGTTCTTC | CSSQEGWDEQFF | TRBJ2-1 | . | . | 12 | TRBV29-1
TGTGCCAGCATACGGGCCTCTGGCACTGAAGCCTTCTTT | CASIRASGTEAFF | TRBJ1-1 | . | . | 13 | TRBV2
TGTGCCAGCAGTCCACAGGGAATCAATGAGCAGTTCTTC | CASSPQGINEQFF | TRBJ2-1 | . | few | 13 | TRBV12-3/TRBV12-4
TGTGCCAGCAGCCCAAGACAGGGATTGAACACTGAAGCTTTCTTT | CASSPRQGLNTEAFF | TRBJ1-1 | TRBD1 | . | 15 | TRBV7-9
TGTGCCAGCAGTGAGGCAGGGGGCGGAGGCGGGGCTTTCTTT | CASSEAGGGGGAFF | TRBJ1-1 | TRBD1 | few | 14 | TRBV6-1
TGCACCAGCAGCTTGTACAGGAGCACAGATACGCAGTATTTT | CTSSLYRSTDTQYF | TRBJ2-3 | . | . | 14 | TRBV5-1
TGTGCCAGCAGCTTCCAACAGGGGAGACAGCCCCAGCATTTT | CASSFQQGRQPQHF | TRBJ1-5 | TRBD1 | many | 14 | TRBV7-2
TGCGCCAGCAGCTTGTTAACTAGCGGGAGCTCCTACAATGAGCAGTTCTTC | CASSLLTSGSSYNEQFF | TRBJ2-1 | TRBD2 | . | 17 | TRBV5-1
TGCGCCAGCAGCTTGGCTCAGGGCTCTTTCGCTGAAGCTTTCTTT | CASSLAQGSFAEAFF | TRBJ1-1 | . | many | 15 | TRBV5-1